The present entry profiles one T cell receptor (beta chain) with its context. Its antigen is as yet unknown. Profiled with immunoSEQ multiplex PCR; TCRdb holds only in-frame clones, not every one. In the table there are about 68,000 clones, approximately 91% of which are singletons. This specimen belongs to a study of T cell responses to AZD1222 COVID-19 vaccine. In the study overall: Pooled in the analysis were second doses at about 4 or about 12 weeks. Overall study results and limits: Close to half of all spike-specific TCRs reportedly target regions of the variants that are unmutated. Only 6 or 7 people who got AZD1222 tested seropositive at baseline.

The V gene's germline CDR1 is WNHNN and CDR2 SYGVQD (reference sequence). The CDR3 consists of 17 residues. J gave up 4 bases and V 0 bases, and 10 bases lay outside the gene matches. This receptor was identified in an adult in good health. Sequences were derived from peripheral blood, sampled on day 0 of AZD1222 vaccination. The chain has TRBV10-1 and TRBJ2-7; 9 bases line up with TRBD2. CDR3 protein: CASSESRRLAGRYEQYF. CDR3 in DNA: TGCGCCAGCAGTGAGTCAAGGAGGCTAGCGGGAAGGTACGAGCAGTACTTC.